The rows below give T cell receptor beta chains drawn from one sample of a study of blood T cell repertoires in COVID-19. Here immunoSEQ multiplex PCR was the method, and the copy in TCRdb shows in-frame clones only, minus some. Of a few hundred thousand clones in the sample, around 87% were seen once. The specimen sequenced was peripheral blood. The receptors here all came from a woman younger than 45 with COVID-19, enrolled during active disease. Each CDR3 is given with its conserved first and last residue. D genes are given only for firm matches. Some rows have no size entry. The others give once, few or many, or a class for an expanded clone.

clone_size j_call v_call d_call cdr3_nt cdr3_aa
NA TRBJ1-1 TRBV27 TRBD1 TGTGCCAGCAGTCTGGGACAGGTGAGCACTGAAGCTTTCTTT CASSLGQVSTEAFF
NA TRBJ1-1 TRBV18 NA TGTGCCAGCTCACCAACGGTCGGCAGGGACACTGAAGCTTTCTTT CASSPTVGRDTEAFF
NA TRBJ1-2 TRBV20-1 NA TGCAGTGCGGGCTCTGAAGGCTACACCTTC CSAGSEGYTF
NA TRBJ2-5 TRBV5-1 NA TGCGCCAGCAGCTTGGCTTCCCCACCGGGTCGAATGGAGACCCAGTACTTC CASSLASPPGRMETQYF
NA TRBJ1-2 TRBV30 TRBD1 TGTGCCTGGAGTGGAGGGGGCGGCTATGGCTACACCTTC CAWSGGGGYGYTF
NA TRBJ1-3 TRBV7-9 NA TGTGCCAGCAGTCCCGGCTCTGGAAACACCATATATTTT CASSPGSGNTIYF
NA TRBJ2-7 TRBV7-8 TRBD2 TGTGCCAGCAGCCCGAGGACTAGCGGGAGGGTTGAGCAGTACTTC CASSPRTSGRVEQYF
NA TRBJ2-3 TRBV5-6 NA TGTGCCAGCAGCCGCCCGGGTTTGCGGACAGATACGCAGTATTTT CASSRPGLRTDTQYF
NA TRBJ2-7 TRBV4-1 TRBD1 TGCGCCAGCAGCCAAGCTGCCAGGACAGGGGGCTACGAGCAGTACTTC CASSQAARTGGYEQYF
NA TRBJ1-3 TRBV5-1 NA TGCGCCAGCAGCTTGGGGCGGGTTCCTGGAAACACCATATATTTT CASSLGRVPGNTIYF
NA TRBJ2-5 TRBV5-6 TRBD2 TGTGCCAGCAGTAATACCCGGGGGGGGGAGACCCAGTACTTC CASSNTRGGETQYF
NA TRBJ2-7 TRBV3-1/TRBV3-2 TRBD2 TGTGCCAGCAGCCCTTCTAGCGGGAGGGAGGGAGAGCAGTACTTC CASSPSSGREGEQYF
NA TRBJ1-1 TRBV27 TRBD1 TGTGCCAGCAGCCAGGGGGCGCGAACTGAAGCTTTCTTT CASSQGARTEAFF
NA TRBJ2-3 TRBV19 NA TGTGCCAGTAGTATAGCCAGTTCCACAGATACGCAGTATTTT CASSIASSTDTQYF
once TRBJ2-2 TRBV6-5 TRBD1 TGTGCCAGCAGCACCGGACAGGGGGTCACCGGGGAGCTGTTTTTT CASSTGQGVTGELFF
once TRBJ2-7 TRBV10-1 NA TGCGCCAGCAGTGAGGAGGACACTTCGGAAAAGCAGTACTTC CASSEEDTSEKQYF
NA TRBJ2-2 TRBV19 TRBD1 TGTGCCAGTACAATCAGGGGGACCGGGGAGCTGTTTTTT CASTIRGTGELFF
NA TRBJ2-7 TRBV19 NA TGTGCCAGTAGTACCCCAGGAAGCGGTTGGTACGAGCAGTACTTC CASSTPGSGWYEQYF
NA TRBJ1-2 TRBV10-3 NA TGTGCCATCAGTGAACCAGGGGAAGGCTACACCTTC CAISEPGEGYTF
NA TRBJ2-7 TRBV4-2 NA TGTGCCAGCAGCCAAGATATCGGGCTAGCGCGGCAGTACTTC CASSQDIGLARQYF
NA TRBJ2-2 TRBV11-2 NA TGTGCCAGCAGCCCGAGGGGGTGGGTGTCAAAAGGCGGGGAGCTGTTTTTT CASSPRGWVSKGGELFF
NA TRBJ1-2 TRBV9 NA TGTGCCAGCAGCGTAGACAGGGCCGCTTGGCTGGGCTACACCTTC CASSVDRAAWLGYTF
NA TRBJ1-1 TRBV5-8 TRBD1 TGTGCCAGCAGCGTCGGGACAGCAAACACTGAAGCTTTCTTT CASSVGTANTEAFF
NA TRBJ2-7 TRBV30 NA TGTGCCTGGAGTGACCCCCGGACAAACTACGAGCAGTACTTC CAWSDPRTNYEQYF
NA TRBJ2-5 TRBV20-1 NA TGCAGTGCGGGGGCGGGAGAGACCCAGTACTTC CSAGAGETQYF
NA TRBJ2-1 TRBV6-5 NA TGTGCCAGCAGTTTTGGGGGCGGTGAGCAGTTCTTC CASSFGGGEQFF
NA TRBJ2-3 TRBV7-3 TRBD2 TGTGCCAGCAGCTCCGGAGCGGGAGTGGGCACAGATACGCAGTATTTT CASSSGAGVGTDTQYF
NA TRBJ2-3 TRBV3-1/TRBV3-2 TRBD2 TGTGCCAGCAGCCAAGTGGGTAGCGGGAGTCGGGCAGATACGCAGTATTTT CASSQVGSGSRADTQYF
NA TRBJ2-3 TRBV9 NA TGTGCCAGCAGCTCAGGGGTGTATACGCAGTATTTT CASSSGVYTQYF
NA TRBJ1-1 TRBV28 NA TGTGCCAGCAGCTCCACCGGGACATACACTGAAGCTTTCTTT CASSSTGTYTEAFF
NA TRBJ1-5 TRBV2 NA TGTGCCAGCAGAGCAGAACAGGGCTCCAATCAGCCCCAGCATTTT CASRAEQGSNQPQHF